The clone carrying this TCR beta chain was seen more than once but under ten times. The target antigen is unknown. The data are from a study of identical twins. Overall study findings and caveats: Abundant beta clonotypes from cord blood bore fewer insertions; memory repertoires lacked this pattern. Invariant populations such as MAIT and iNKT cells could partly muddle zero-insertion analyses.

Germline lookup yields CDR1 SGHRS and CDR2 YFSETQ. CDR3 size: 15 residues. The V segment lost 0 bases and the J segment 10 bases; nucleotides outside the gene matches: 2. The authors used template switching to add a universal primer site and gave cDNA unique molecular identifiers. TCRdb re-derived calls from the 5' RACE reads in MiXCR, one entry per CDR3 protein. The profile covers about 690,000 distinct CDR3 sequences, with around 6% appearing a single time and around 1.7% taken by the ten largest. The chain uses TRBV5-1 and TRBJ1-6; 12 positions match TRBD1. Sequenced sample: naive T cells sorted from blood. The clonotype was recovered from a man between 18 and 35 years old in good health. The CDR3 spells CASSLGDRGQSPLHF. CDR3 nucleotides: TGCGCCAGCAGCTTGGGGGACAGGGGGCAGTCACCCCTCCACTTT.